This T cell receptor beta chain was retrieved from a study of blood T cell repertoires in COVID-19. Study at large: Nucleic acid was either cDNA or gDNA, and it came from T cells, B-cell-depleted T cells, or PBMCs.

The V segment lost 2 bases and the J segment 7 bases; nucleotides outside the gene matches: 9. The CDR3 consists of 14 residues. Germline-derived CDR1 and CDR2 are GTSNPN and SVGIG (reference sequence). Data came from immunoSEQ multiplex PCR; TCRdb stores just in-frame clones and leaves some out. The sample includes approximately 280,000 clones, 80% to 90% of them seen just once. The clonotype was recovered from a woman aged 65 to 85 with acute or convalescent COVID-19. Material: peripheral blood. The chain is built from TRBV30 and TRBJ2-7, with 9 bases that match TRBD2. CDR3 nucleotides: TGTGCCTGGAGTCGCGGGACTAGCAGTGAAGAGCAGTACTTC. Translation gives CAWSRGTSSEEQYF. Supplemented by reference TRBV30 and TRBJ2-7, the full variable domain reads SQTIHQWPATLVQPVGSPLSLECTVEGTSNPNLYWYRQAAGRGLQLLFYSVGIGQISSEVPQNLSASRPQDRQFILSSKKLLLSDSGFYLCAWSRGTSSEEQYFGPGTRLTVT.